The rows below give T cell receptor beta chains drawn from one sample of a study of T cell changes during pregnancy in multiple sclerosis. Some clones are missing from TCRdb's copy, which holds only in-frame ones; the method was immunoSEQ multiplex PCR. The sample records about 47,000 clones, about 92% being singletons. The sample consisted of peripheral blood, taken in the second trimester of pregnancy. The receptors derive from a female donor with multiple sclerosis, enrolled in a pregnancy study. Each CDR3 is given with its conserved first and last residue. A D gene is named only where the DNA matches it firmly. Expanded clones are given a class, and other clones once, few, many or no size at all.

J: TRBJ2-1
V: TRBV27
D: .
size: .
CDR3: CASSTLYNEQFF
DNA: TGTGCCAGCAGTACACTATACAATGAGCAGTTCTTC

J: TRBJ2-3
V: TRBV18
D: .
size: .
CDR3: CASSPTLANTDTQYF
DNA: TGTGCCAGCTCACCAACACTAGCCAACACAGATACGCAGTATTTT

J: TRBJ2-5
V: TRBV29-1
D: .
size: .
CDR3: CSVAEGRETQYF
DNA: TGCAGCGTTGCTGAGGGAAGGGAGACCCAGTACTTC

J: TRBJ2-1
V: TRBV7-3
D: .
size: .
CDR3: CASSLARDNEQFF
DNA: TGTGCCAGCAGCTTAGCCAGGGACAATGAGCAGTTCTTC

J: TRBJ2-5
V: TRBV30
D: .
size: .
CDR3: CAWGQISETQYF
DNA: TGTGCCTGGGGACAGATATCTGAGACCCAGTACTTC

J: TRBJ2-1
V: TRBV18
D: TRBD2
size: .
CDR3: CASSQLAGGEGSYNEQFF
DNA: TGTGCCAGCTCACAACTAGCGGGAGGGGAGGGCTCCTACAATGAGCAGTTCTTC

J: TRBJ1-5
V: TRBV27
D: TRBD1
size: .
CDR3: CASPGGNNQPQHF
DNA: TGTGCCAGCCCAGGGGGCAACAATCAGCCCCAGCATTTT

J: TRBJ1-4
V: TRBV6-5
D: .
size: .
CDR3: CASSYSVVQGGEKLFF
DNA: TGTGCCAGCAGTTACTCGGTAGTGCAGGGAGGCGAAAAACTGTTTTTT

J: TRBJ2-5
V: TRBV2
D: TRBD2
size: .
CDR3: CASSGLAGAKQETQYF
DNA: TGTGCCAGCAGTGGGCTAGCGGGAGCAAAACAAGAGACCCAGTACTTC

J: TRBJ1-3
V: TRBV9
D: .
size: once
CDR3: CASSVLADSGDTIYF
DNA: TGTGCCAGCAGCGTACTGGCCGACTCTGGAGACACCATATATTTT

J: TRBJ1-5
V: TRBV4-1
D: TRBD1
size: .
CDR3: CASSQDRTGPDQPQHF
DNA: TGCGCCAGCAGCCAAGATAGGACAGGGCCCGATCAGCCCCAGCATTTT

J: TRBJ2-1
V: TRBV13
D: .
size: .
CDR3: CASSPLAARRNEQFF
DNA: TGTGCCAGCAGCCCTCTGGCGGCACGCCGGAATGAGCAGTTCTTC

J: TRBJ2-2
V: TRBV19
D: .
size: .
CDR3: CASSAATLTGELFF
DNA: TGTGCCAGTAGTGCGGCTACACTCACCGGGGAGCTGTTTTTT

J: TRBJ2-5
V: TRBV7-2
D: TRBD2
size: .
CDR3: CASSPTSGLETQYF
DNA: TGTGCCAGCAGCCCTACTAGCGGTTTAGAGACCCAGTACTTC

J: TRBJ2-2
V: TRBV6-6
D: TRBD2
size: .
CDR3: CASSYVGRVRTGELFF
DNA: TGTGCCAGCAGTTACGTCGGGAGGGTGCGCACCGGGGAGCTGTTTTTT

J: TRBJ1-2
V: TRBV7-8
D: TRBD1
size: .
CDR3: CASSLVLPQGTGINYGYTF
DNA: TGTGCCAGCAGCTTAGTCCTGCCCCAAGGGACAGGGATTAACTATGGCTACACCTTC

J: TRBJ2-1
V: TRBV30
D: TRBD2
size: .
CDR3: CAWSVLAGGPNEQFF
DNA: TGTGCCTGGAGTGTACTAGCGGGAGGTCCCAATGAGCAGTTCTTC